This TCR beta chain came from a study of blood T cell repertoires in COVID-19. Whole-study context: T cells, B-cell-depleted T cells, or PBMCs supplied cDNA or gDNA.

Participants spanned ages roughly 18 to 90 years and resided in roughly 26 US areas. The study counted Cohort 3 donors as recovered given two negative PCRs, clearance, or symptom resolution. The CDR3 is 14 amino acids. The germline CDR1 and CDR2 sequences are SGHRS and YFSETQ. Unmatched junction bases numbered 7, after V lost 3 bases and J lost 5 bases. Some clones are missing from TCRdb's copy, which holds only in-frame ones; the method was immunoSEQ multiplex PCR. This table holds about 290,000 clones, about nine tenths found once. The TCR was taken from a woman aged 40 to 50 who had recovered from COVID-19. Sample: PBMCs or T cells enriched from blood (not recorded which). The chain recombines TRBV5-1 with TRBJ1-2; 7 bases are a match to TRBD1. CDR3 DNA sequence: TGCGCCAGCAGCTCCGGGACAGCTTCGTATGGCTACACCTTC. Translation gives CASSSGTASYGYTF.